Included here is one TCR beta chain sequence, with context. Its target is unknown. These data are taken from a study of cytomegalovirus exposure and HLA in healthy donors. The PCR contained 60 Vbeta and 13 Jbeta primers. Libraries were prepared by immunoSEQ multiplex PCR; TCRdb keeps only in-frame clonotypes and omits some of them. Its clone listing holds about 130,000 clones. CDR3 length equals 17 residues. V shed 4 bases, J shed 3 bases, and the junction held 8 bases outside the gene matches. CDR1 SGHRS and CDR2 YFSETQ come from the germline V gene. Study findings and constraints: The investigators catalogued under 200 TCR beta chains as cytomegalovirus-associated. Most CMV-associated TCR beta chains appeared HLA-restricted in a later analysis. Productive status was seen about 87% or about 30% of the time for most TCR beta V segments in an earlier analysis. CMV serostatus alone was available as immune exposure information.

This TCR came from a woman aged 35 to 49 in good health and CMV-seropositive. Sequenced input: PBMCs. The chain couples TRBV5-1 to TRBJ2-3; TRBD2 agrees at 13 bases. This CDR3 reads CASSPGLAGVGTDTQYF. CDR3 nucleotides: TGCGCCAGCAGCCCCGGACTAGCGGGAGTTGGTACAGATACGCAGTATTTT.